A single sample is the source of the 22 T cell receptor beta chains below, sequenced in a study of T cell responses to AZD1222 COVID-19 vaccine. Clones were sequenced by immunoSEQ multiplex PCR, and TCRdb holds only the in-frame ones, with some missing. The data show around 140,000 clones, 92% seen once. The sequencing here drew on peripheral blood, taken 28 days after the second AZD1222 dose. These receptors came from an adult who received the AZD1222 COVID-19 vaccine.

The chain employs TRBV6-1 and TRBJ1-3, with 8 bases matching TRBD1. This CDR3 has 14 residues. V dropped 6 bases and J dropped 6; count of bases not matched to a gene: 7. The germline V gene encodes CDR1 MNHNS and CDR2 SASEGT. CDR3 nucleotides: TGTGCCAGCAGAGACGGACAGGGAAAAAACACCATATATTTT. Translated: CASRDGQGKNTIYF.

The chain carries TRBV27 and TRBJ2-2, with 8 bases matching TRBD1. CDR1 is MNHEY and CDR2 is SMNVEV in the germline V gene (reference sequence). The length of the CDR3 is 15 residues. With V trimmed by 6 bases and J by 4 bases, 7 bases remained unmatched. Here the CDR3 reads CASRAGGLGTGELFF. As DNA, the CDR3 is TGTGCCAGCAGGGCAGGGGGCCTTGGCACCGGGGAGCTGTTTTTT.

The chain carries TRBV5-4 and TRBJ2-3; D possibly uses TRBD1 or TRBD2 (5 bases each). Germline V CDR1 and CDR2: SGHNT, YYREEE (reference sequence). Trimming took off 5 bases at V and 0 bases at J, with 10 bases between the two ends. CDR3 length: 14 amino acids. The CDR3 reads CASRPGPSTDTQYF. CDR3 bases: TGTGCCAGCAGACCGGGACCGAGCACAGATACGCAGTATTTT.

CDR3 sequence reads: CASSPTGSYEQYF. In DNA form, the CDR3 reads TGTGCCAGCAGCCCTACAGGGTCCTACGAGCAGTACTTC. V is TRBV7-9 and J is TRBJ2-7, with D maybe TRBD1 (6 bases). Trimming stripped 5 bases from V and 1 base from J, with 9 bases between. Germline CDR1 reads SEHNR; CDR2 reads FQNEAQ (reference sequence). The CDR3 is 13 residues long.

CDR3 coding DNA: TGTGCCACCGGGGGGGACAGGGGTGAGAATGAGCAGTTCTTC. Protein product: CATGGDRGENEQFF. This chain joins TRBV9 and TRBJ2-1; 10 bases fit TRBD1. Germline V gene lookup returns CDR1 SGDLS and CDR2 YYNGEE. The J segment lost 7 bases and the V segment lost 9 bases, leaving 10 bases of the junction unmatched. This CDR3 is built from 14 residues.

The chain recombines TRBV7-2 with TRBJ1-5; maybe TRBD1 (6 bases). V was clipped by 2 bases and J by 4 bases, with 12 bases between them. The germline gives CDR1 SGHTA, CDR2 FQGNSA. CDR3 length: 15 residues. The CDR3, as DNA: TGTGCCAGCAGCTTAAAATCAGGGGATAATCAGCCCCAGCATTTT. It specifies CASSLKSGDNQPQHF.

The V and J genes are TRBV28 and TRBJ1-5; D uncertain. This CDR3 is built from 11 residues. V shed 6 bases and J shed 9 bases, with 9 bases lying between them. Germline V lookup: CDR1 MDHEN, CDR2 SYDVKM. The CDR3 here is CASSPNGPQHF. For the CDR3, the DNA is TGTGCCAGCAGCCCGAATGGGCCCCAGCATTTT. The full variable domain, its missing parts supplied by reference TRBV28 and TRBJ1-5, is DVKVTQSSRYLVKRTGEKVFLECVQDMDHENMFWYRQDPGLGLRLIYFSYDVKMKEKGDIPEGYSVSREKKERFSLILESASTNQTSMYLCASSPNGPQHFGDGTRLSIL.

This chain joins TRBV7-8 and TRBJ2-7; 11 nucleotides agree with TRBD1. The ends lost 5 bases at V and 0 bases at J; junction bases unmatched: 6. The germline V gene encodes CDR1 SGHVS and CDR2 FQNEAQ. The CDR3 is made up of 16 amino acids. CDR3 sequence: CASSIWTGGSSYEQYF. DNA of the CDR3: TGTGCCAGCAGCATATGGACAGGGGGCAGCTCCTACGAGCAGTACTTC.

CDR3 coding DNA: TGTGCCAGCAGGTACGACAGGGGAACGGGTGAAAAACTGTTTTTT. This encodes CASRYDRGTGEKLFF. This chain connects TRBV28 to TRBJ1-4; 8 nucleotides agree with TRBD1. The CDR3 runs 15 residues. J lost 7 bases, V lost 6 bases, and 10 bases had no gene match. Germline V gene sequence: CDR1 MDHEN, CDR2 SYDVKM.

The V gene is TRBV28, the J gene TRBJ1-2; D is perhaps TRBD1 (6 bases). CDR1 is MDHEN and CDR2 is SYDVKM in the germline V gene. The CDR3 covers 15 residues. V was clipped by 2 bases and J by 2 bases, with 12 bases between them. The CDR3 loop is CASSLIGGLNYGYTF. The CDR3 nucleotides are TGTGCCAGCAGTTTAATAGGGGGGCTCAACTATGGCTACACCTTC.

The genes are TRBV7-3 and TRBJ1-1; D is possibly TRBD1 (5 bases). The ends were cut back, 5 bases at V and 1 base at J, with 11 bases in the middle. Germline CDR1 is SGHTA and CDR2 is FQGTGA. The CDR3 spans 14 residues. CDR3 nucleotide sequence: TGTGCCAGCAGCCCCGGACATACGAACACTGAAGCTTTCTTT. This gives the protein CASSPGHTNTEAFF.

The V gene is TRBV28, the J gene TRBJ2-5; D may match TRBD1 or TRBD2 (5 bases each). V lost 5 bases and J 4 bases, leaving 14 bases between the germline ends. CDR3 length equals 14 residues. Germline-derived CDR1 and CDR2 are MDHEN and SYDVKM. The CDR3 DNA is TGTGCCAGCAGTCAGCCCGGGACCCCAGAGACCCAGTACTTC. Its translation is CASSQPGTPETQYF.

The chain recombines TRBV7-3 with TRBJ2-1, with 7 bases lining up with TRBD2. Trimming took 5 bases from V and 4 from J; bases not matched to a gene: 8. The CDR3 covers 15 residues. Germline loops: CDR1 SGHTA, CDR2 FQGTGA. CDR3 region: CASSPQRGGYNEQFF. The CDR3 bases are TGTGCCAGCAGCCCCCAGCGGGGTGGGTACAATGAGCAGTTCTTC. Based on the CDR3 plus reference TRBV7-3 and TRBJ2-1, the full variable domain is GAGVSQTPSNKVTEKGKYVELRCDPISGHTALYWYRQSLGQGPEFLIYFQGTGAADDSGLPNDRFFAVRPEGSVSTLKIQRTERGDSAVYLCASSPQRGGYNEQFFGPGTRLTVL.

This chain connects TRBV28 to TRBJ1-4; D might be TRBD1 (6 bases). CDR1 and CDR2 (germline): MDHEN, SYDVKM. The CDR3 is 16 residues long. The V and J ends lost 10 bases and 6 bases respectively, with 24 bases between them. The CDR3 spells CAIVGAFRGLDEKLFF. The CDR3 DNA sequence: TGTGCCATCGTTGGGGCCTTCAGGGGCTTAGATGAAAAACTGTTTTTT.

This chain joins TRBV30 and TRBJ2-3, with TRBD2 matching over 8 bases. The trim removed 2 bases at V and 2 bases at J, leaving 12 bases unmatched. Per germline, CDR1 GTSNPN and CDR2 SVGIG (reference sequence). This CDR3 contains 17 residues. CDR3 nucleotides: TGTGCCTGGAGTCGAAGTCTCCAGCGGGGGTACACAGATACGCAGTATTTT. It specifies CAWSRSLQRGYTDTQYF.

The CDR3 region has the DNA TGCGCCAGCAGCTCGGGGCCAGGGGCCCGGGGTGAAAAACTGTTTTTT. Amino acids: CASSSGPGARGEKLFF. V and J are TRBV5-1 and TRBJ1-4; weak D call: TRBD1 (6 bases). The CDR3 sequence is 16 residues long. Germline lookup yields CDR1 SGHRS and CDR2 YFSETQ. The V gene lost 3 bases and the J gene lost 7 bases, with 19 bases spanning the gap.

The CDR3 spells CASTGPPDYGYTF. Written as DNA, the CDR3 is TGCGCCAGCACAGGGCCACCTGACTATGGCTACACCTTC. The V gene is TRBV10-2, the J gene TRBJ1-2, with a tentative D call TRBD1 (5 bases). Germline loops: CDR1 WSHSY, CDR2 SAAADI. Trimming shortened V by 7 bases and J by 3 bases, and 12 bases separated the two germline ends. CDR3 size: 13 residues.

This clone was recorded at least ten times. This chain connects TRBV2 to TRBJ1-4; possibly TRBD1 for D (5 bases). CDR1 SNHLY and CDR2 FYNNEI come from the germline V gene. V was clipped by 2 bases and J by 11 bases, with 18 bases between them. This CDR3 is 15 amino acids long. DNA for the CDR3: TGTGCCAGCAGTGAACAGGGCCAGTTGGGTGGCAAACTGTTTTTT. Translating gives CASSEQGQLGGKLFF. Full variable domain (missing parts from reference TRBV2 and TRBJ1-4): EPEVTQTPSHQVTQMGQEVILRCVPISNHLYFYWYRQILGQKVEFLVSFYNNEISEKSEIFDDQFSVERPDGSNFTLKIRSTKLEDSAMYFCASSEQGQLGGKLFFGSGTQLSVL.

The chain has TRBV6-1 and TRBJ2-7, with 7 nucleotides matching TRBD1. Germline V lookup: CDR1 MNHNS, CDR2 SASEGT. The CDR3 runs to 15 residues. The trim removed 0 bases at V and 12 bases at J, leaving 14 bases unmatched. The CDR3 loop is CASSEARDRVGWGYF. DNA of the CDR3: TGTGCCAGCAGTGAAGCGCGAGACAGGGTCGGATGGGGGTACTTC.

The genes are TRBV7-6 and TRBJ2-1, with D unclear. There are 17 residues in the CDR3. V was pared by 0 bases and J by 1 base, with 13 bases between. Germline V gene data show CDR1 as SGHVS and CDR2 as FNYEAQ. CDR3 sequence: CASSLAPNWGSYNEQFF. CDR3 bases: TGTGCCAGCAGCTTAGCGCCCAACTGGGGTTCCTACAATGAGCAGTTCTTC.

Written as DNA, the CDR3 is TGTGCCAGCAGCTCAACACCGGGCAATGAGCAGTTCTTC. It is translated as CASSSTPGNEQFF. V is TRBV11-2 and J is TRBJ2-1; D unclear. The CDR3 spans 13 residues. Germline V gene sequence: CDR1 SGHAT, CDR2 FQNNGV. Trimming cost V 4 bases and J 6 bases, with 10 bases left between them.

The chain joins TRBV7-9 to TRBJ2-5, with a possible D match to TRBD2 (6 bases). CDR1 and CDR2 from the germline V gene are SEHNR and FQNEAQ (reference sequence). The CDR3 totals 14 residues. The V end lost 2 bases, the J end lost 5 bases, and 12 bases lay between the germline ends. CDR3 amino acids: CASSLNGGDETQYF. The CDR3 DNA sequence: TGTGCCAGCAGCTTAAACGGGGGAGACGAGACCCAGTACTTC.